Listed below are T cell receptor beta chains from one sample, sequenced in a study of T cell clusters in autoimmune cytopenias. Reprocessing the multiplex PCR reads, TCRdb reports a single entry for every CDR3 protein and omits DNA. This sample's clone table lists over 5,000 distinct CDR3 sequences. The material sequenced was peripheral blood. The receptors originated from a human donor with an autoimmune cytopenia or autoimmune hepatitis (not recorded which). CDR3s include the opening cysteine and the closing phenylalanine or tryptophan. The size field is filled for only some rows; it gives once, few, many or a size class.

>.|TRBJ2-3|TRBV5-6
CASSLAGADTQYF
>.|TRBJ1-5|TRBV15
CATSRSGGAGQPQHF
>.|TRBJ2-3|TRBV6-2/TRBV6-3
CASTPLWSDTQYF
>.|TRBJ1-4|TRBV30
CAWSVGTGRGEKLFF
>.|TRBJ2-6|TRBV19
CASSILGGGLRANVLTF
>.|TRBJ2-1|TRBV27
CASSPETRSGEQFF
>.|TRBJ2-2|TRBV19
CASSIEQETNHRELFF
>.|TRBJ2-7|TRBV7-9
CASSWGTGTGTYEQYF
>medium-sized|TRBJ1-2|TRBV20-1
CSARSGNSDYGYTF
>medium-sized|TRBJ2-7|TRBV18
CASSPIGLAGVAYEQYF
>medium-sized|TRBJ2-7|TRBV20-1
CSARQGAGEQYF
>medium-sized|TRBJ2-7|TRBV19
CASSVRVGSTGQYF
>medium-sized|TRBJ2-2|TRBV29-1
CSVRTGNTGELFF
>.|TRBJ2-7|TRBV27
CASSSIYEQYF
>.|TRBJ2-7|TRBV11-2
CASSLVGAGVSYEQYF
>.|TRBJ1-4|TRBV7-9
CASSFDSFNEKLFF
>medium-sized|TRBJ1-1|TRBV30
CAWHRGNTEAFF
>medium-sized|TRBJ1-3|TRBV20-1
CSASQQGSGNTIYF
>medium-sized|TRBJ1-5|TRBV20-1
CSAREDGNNQPQHF
>medium-sized|TRBJ2-7|TRBV15
CATSRDGFDSPRYF
>medium-sized|TRBJ2-2|TRBV20-1
CSARASQGARTGELFF
>medium-sized|TRBJ1-2|TRBV20-1
CSARDLVGGNYGYTF
>.|TRBJ2-5|TRBV11-2
CASSLGRGETQYF
>.|TRBJ1-1|TRBV10-3
CATGTVNTEAFF
>medium-sized|TRBJ1-2|TRBV7-9
CASSLGTGPDGYTF
>large|TRBJ1-2|TRBV29-1
CSVVFPGRDYGYTF